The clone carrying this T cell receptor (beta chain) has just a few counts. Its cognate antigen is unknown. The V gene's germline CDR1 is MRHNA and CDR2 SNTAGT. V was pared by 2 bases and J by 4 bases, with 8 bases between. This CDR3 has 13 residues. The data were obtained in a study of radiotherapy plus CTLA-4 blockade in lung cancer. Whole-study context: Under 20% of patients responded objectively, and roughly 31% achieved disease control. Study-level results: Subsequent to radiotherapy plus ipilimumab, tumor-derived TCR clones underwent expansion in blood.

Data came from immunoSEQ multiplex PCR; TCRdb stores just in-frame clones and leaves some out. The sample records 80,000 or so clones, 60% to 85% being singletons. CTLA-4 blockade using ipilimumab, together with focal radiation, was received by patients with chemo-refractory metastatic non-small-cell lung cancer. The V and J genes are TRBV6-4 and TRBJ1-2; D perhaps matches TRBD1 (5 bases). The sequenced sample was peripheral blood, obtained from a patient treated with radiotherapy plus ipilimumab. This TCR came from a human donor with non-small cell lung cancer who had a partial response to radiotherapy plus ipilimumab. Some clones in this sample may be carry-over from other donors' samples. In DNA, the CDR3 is TGTGCCAGCAGTGACGGGCAGGGCTATGGCTACACCTTC. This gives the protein CASSDGQGYGYTF.